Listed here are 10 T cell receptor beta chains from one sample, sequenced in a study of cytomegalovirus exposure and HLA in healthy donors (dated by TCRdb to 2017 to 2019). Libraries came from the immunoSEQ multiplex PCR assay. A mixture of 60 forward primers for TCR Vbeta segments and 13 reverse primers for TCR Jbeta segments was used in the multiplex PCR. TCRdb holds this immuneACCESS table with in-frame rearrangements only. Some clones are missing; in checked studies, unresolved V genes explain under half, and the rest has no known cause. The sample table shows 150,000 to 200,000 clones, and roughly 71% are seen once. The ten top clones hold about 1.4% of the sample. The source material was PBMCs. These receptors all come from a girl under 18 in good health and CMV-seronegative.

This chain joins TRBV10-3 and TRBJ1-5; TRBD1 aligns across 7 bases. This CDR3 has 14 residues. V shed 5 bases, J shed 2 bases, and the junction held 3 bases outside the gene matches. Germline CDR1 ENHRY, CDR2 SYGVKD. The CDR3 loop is CAISHGTGNQPQHF. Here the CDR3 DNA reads TGTGCCATCAGTCACGGGACAGGCAATCAGCCCCAGCATTTT.

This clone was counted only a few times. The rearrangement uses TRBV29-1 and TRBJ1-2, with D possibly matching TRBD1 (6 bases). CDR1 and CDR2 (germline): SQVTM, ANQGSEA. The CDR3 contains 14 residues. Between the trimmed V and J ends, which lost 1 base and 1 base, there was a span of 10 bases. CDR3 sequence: CSVEGQGYNYGYTF. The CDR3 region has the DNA TGCAGCGTTGAAGGGCAGGGGTATAACTATGGCTACACCTTC. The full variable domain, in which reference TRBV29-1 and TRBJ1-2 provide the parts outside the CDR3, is SAVISQKPSRDICQRGTSLTIQCQVDSQVTMMFWYRQQPGQSLTLIATANQGSEATYESGFVIDKFPISRPNLTFSTLTVSNMSPEDSSIYLCSVEGQGYNYGYTFGSGTRLTVV.

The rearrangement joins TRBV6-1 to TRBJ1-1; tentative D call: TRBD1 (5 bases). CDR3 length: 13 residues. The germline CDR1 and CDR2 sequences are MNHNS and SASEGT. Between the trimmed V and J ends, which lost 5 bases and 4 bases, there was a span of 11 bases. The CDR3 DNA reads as TGTGCCAGCAGTTCTAACGGGGGCACTGAAGCTTTCTTT. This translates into CASSSNGGTEAFF.

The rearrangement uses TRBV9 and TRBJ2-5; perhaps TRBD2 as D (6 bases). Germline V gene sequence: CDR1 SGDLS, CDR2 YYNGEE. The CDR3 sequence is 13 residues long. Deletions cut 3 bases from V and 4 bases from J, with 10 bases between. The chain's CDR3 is CASSGGSGETQYF. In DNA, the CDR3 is TGTGCCAGCAGCGGGGGTAGCGGAGAGACCCAGTACTTC.

The CDR3 spells CSARVREQYF. Written as DNA, the CDR3 is TGCAGTGCTAGAGTTCGCGAGCAGTACTTC. V is TRBV20-1 and J is TRBJ2-7; D unclear. V shed 1 base and J shed 6 bases, with 4 bases lying between them. The CDR3 is made up of 10 amino acids. Germline V lookup: CDR1 DFQATT, CDR2 SNEGSKA (reference sequence).

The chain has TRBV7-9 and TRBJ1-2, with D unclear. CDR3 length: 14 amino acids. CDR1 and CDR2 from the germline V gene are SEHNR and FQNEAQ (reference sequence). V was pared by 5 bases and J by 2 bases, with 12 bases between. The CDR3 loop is CASSLNTVNYGYTF. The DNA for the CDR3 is TGTGCCAGCAGCCTGAATACAGTGAACTATGGCTACACCTTC.

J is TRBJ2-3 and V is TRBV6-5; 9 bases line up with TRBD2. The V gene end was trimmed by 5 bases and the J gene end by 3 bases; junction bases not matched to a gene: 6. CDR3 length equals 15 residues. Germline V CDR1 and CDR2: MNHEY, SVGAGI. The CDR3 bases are TGTGCCAGCAGTCCGGGACTAGCAGTAACAGATACGCAGTATTTT. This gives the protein CASSPGLAVTDTQYF.

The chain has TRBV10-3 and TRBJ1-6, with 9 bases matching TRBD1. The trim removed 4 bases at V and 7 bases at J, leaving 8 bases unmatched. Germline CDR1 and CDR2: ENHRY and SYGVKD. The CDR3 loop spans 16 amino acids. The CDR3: CAISGAKTGGNSPLHF. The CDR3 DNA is TGTGCCATCAGTGGGGCTAAGACAGGGGGAAATTCACCCCTCCACTTT.

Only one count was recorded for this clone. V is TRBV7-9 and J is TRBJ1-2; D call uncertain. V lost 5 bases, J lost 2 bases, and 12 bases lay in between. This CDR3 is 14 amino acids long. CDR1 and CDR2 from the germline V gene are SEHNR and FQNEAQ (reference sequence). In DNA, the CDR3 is TGTGCCAGCAGCACGGCCGACGGGAACTATGGCTACACCTTC. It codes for CASSTADGNYGYTF.

The CDR3 nucleotides are TGTGCTAGTGGTTTGACTAGCTCCCTAAGCTCCTACAATGAGCAGTTCTTC. It specifies CASGLTSSLSSYNEQFF. This chain uses TRBV12-5 with TRBJ2-1; TRBD2 is a possible D gene (6 bases). The CDR3 loop spans 17 amino acids. The V gene lost 2 bases and the J gene lost 0 bases, with 14 bases spanning the gap. Germline V gene lookup returns CDR1 LGHNT and CDR2 FRNRAP.